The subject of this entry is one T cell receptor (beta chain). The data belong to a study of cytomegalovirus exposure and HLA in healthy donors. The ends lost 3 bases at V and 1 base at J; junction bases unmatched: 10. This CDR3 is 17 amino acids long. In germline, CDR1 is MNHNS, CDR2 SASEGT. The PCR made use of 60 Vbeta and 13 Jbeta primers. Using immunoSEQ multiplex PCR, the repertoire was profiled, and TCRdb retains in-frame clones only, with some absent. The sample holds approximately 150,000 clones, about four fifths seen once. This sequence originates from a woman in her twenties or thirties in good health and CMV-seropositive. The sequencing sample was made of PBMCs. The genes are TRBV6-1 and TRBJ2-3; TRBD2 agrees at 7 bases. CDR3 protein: CASSDSRSGLGTDTQYF. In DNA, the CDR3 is TGTGCCAGCAGTGATAGTCGTAGCGGGTTGGGCACAGATACGCAGTATTTT.